The 14 T cell receptor beta chains below were found in one sample sequenced in a study of neurological immune-mediated disorders. TCRdb called the 5' RACE reads again in MiXCR, with one record for every CDR3 protein. The table has 65,000 to 95,000 distinct CDR3 sequences, nearly 6% seen once. Noted time point: longitudinal time-point 2. The sample taken for sequencing was PBMCs. These TCRs come from a woman aged 55-69 years with multiple sclerosis.

At least ten counts were recorded for this clonotype. V gene TRBV7-9 combines with J gene TRBJ2-1; 9 positions match TRBD2. CDR3 length equals 12 residues. The junction had 8 bases not matched to a gene; V was cut back by 5 bases and J by 15 bases. The germline gives CDR1 SEHNR, CDR2 FQNEAQ (reference sequence). DNA of the CDR3: TGTGCCAGCAGCATAATACCGGGACTAGCGTTCTTC. This sequence encodes CASSIIPGLAFF.

This clonotype was recorded at least ten times. The genes are TRBV20-1 and TRBJ2-7; D might be TRBD1 (5 bases). Looked up from germline, CDR1 is DFQATT and CDR2 is SNEGSKA (reference sequence). The CDR3 spans 17 residues. V was clipped by 0 bases and J by 3 bases, with 21 bases between them. The CDR3 sequence: CSARDHGMGPRRYEQYF. The CDR3 DNA follows: TGCAGTGCTAGAGATCATGGGATGGGGCCCAGGCGCTACGAGCAGTACTTC.

This clonotype has at least ten counts. This sequence joins TRBV18 and TRBJ1-2; a weak D match, TRBD1 (5 bases). V lost 4 bases and J lost 0, with 21 bases in between. The germline V gene encodes CDR1 KGHSH and CDR2 LQKENI. This CDR3 comprises 18 residues. The CDR3 DNA is TGTGCCAGCTCACTCTCTCCAACCGCAGGGCAGGCTAACTATGGCTACACCTTC. Translating gives CASSLSPTAGQANYGYTF.

This clonotype was found many times. The chain has TRBV18 and TRBJ1-2, with D unresolved. V dropped 3 bases and J dropped 6 bases, with 26 bases sitting between them. This CDR3 region has 18 residues. The germline V gene encodes CDR1 KGHSH and CDR2 LQKENI. The CDR3 region has the DNA TGTGCCAGCTCACCTCTTTCGCCGGCCAACAGCTATAAGGATGGCTACACCTTC. It translates to CASSPLSPANSYKDGYTF.

In its sample, this clonotype was seen many times. The gene calls are TRBV5-1 and TRBJ1-2; TRBD1 is a possible D gene (5 bases). This CDR3 is built from 13 residues. Trimming took off 4 bases at V and 5 bases at J, with 12 bases between the two ends. CDR1 and CDR2 (germline): SGHRS, YFSETQ. CDR3 loop: CASSAGTAYGYTF. The CDR3 coding sequence is TGCGCCAGCAGCGCGGGGACGGCTTATGGCTACACCTTC.

In this sample, this clonotype is medium-sized (0.01 to 0.1%). V is TRBV12-3 or TRBV12-4 and J is TRBJ2-5, with D possibly being TRBD1 (5 bases). Trimming pared 6 bases from V and 5 bases from J, leaving 10 bases between. The CDR3 runs to 12 residues. CDR3 sequence: CASRIGVETQYF. The CDR3 nucleotides are TGTGCCAGCAGAATAGGGGTGGAGACCCAGTACTTC.

This clonotype was picked up many times. The V gene is TRBV20-1, the J gene TRBJ2-5; D call uncertain. V was clipped by 4 bases and J by 5 bases, with 8 bases between them. Germline CDR1 and CDR2: DFQATT and SNEGSKA (reference sequence). The CDR3 has 11 amino acids. The CDR3 DNA reads as TGCAGTGCTAAAAGGTCGGAGACCCAGTACTTC. Its translation: CSAKRSETQYF.

This clonotype showed up many times. V is TRBV5-1 and J is TRBJ2-1; a weak D match, TRBD1 (6 bases). Germline V lookup: CDR1 SGHRS, CDR2 YFSETQ. This CDR3 region has 15 residues. Deletions cut 3 bases from V and 8 bases from J, with 18 bases between. CDR3 loop: CASSYRDNRVDEQFF. In nucleotides, the CDR3 is TGCGCCAGCAGCTACCGGGACAATCGAGTCGATGAGCAGTTCTTC.

This clonotype was found many times. J is TRBJ2-7 and V is TRBV12-3 or TRBV12-4; TRBD1 matches at 9 bases. After removal of 9 bases from V and 1 base from J, the junction contained 7 bases not matched to a gene. The CDR3 covers 14 residues. The CDR3 protein is CASTWGTGSYEQYF. The CDR3 DNA sequence: TGTGCCAGTACCTGGGGGACAGGGTCCTACGAGCAGTACTTC.

The chain combines TRBV28 with TRBJ1-5; D gene unclear. In germline, CDR1 is MDHEN, CDR2 SYDVKM. V shed 8 bases and J shed 2 bases, with 10 bases lying between them. The CDR3 is 13 residues long. The CDR3 bases are TGTGCCAGCCGGGTCCCTGGCAATCAGCCCCAGCATTTT. It is translated as CASRVPGNQPQHF.

There are many counts of this clonotype. The chain uses TRBV15 and TRBJ2-3; 9 bases match TRBD2. The CDR3 sequence is 17 residues long. Germline assignment: CDR1 LNHNV and CDR2 YYDKDF (reference sequence). J gave up 2 bases and V 5 bases, and 11 bases lay outside the gene matches. The CDR3 reads CATSGRGLAGTTDTQYF. The CDR3 region has the DNA TGTGCCACCAGCGGAAGGGGGCTAGCGGGGACCACAGATACGCAGTATTTT.

This clonotype showed up many times. J is TRBJ2-3 and V is TRBV5-1, with 9 positions matching TRBD1. There are 14 residues in the CDR3. V was pared by 0 bases and J by 9 bases, with 5 bases of the junction left unmatched. Germline CDR1 is SGHRS and CDR2 is YFSETQ. Written as DNA, the CDR3 is TGCGCCAGCAGCTTGGGACAGGGGGGGAGCACGCAGTATTTT. This sequence encodes CASSLGQGGSTQYF.

This clonotype occurred many times. The gene calls are TRBV5-1 and TRBJ2-7; D not resolved. V lost 0 bases and J 0 bases, leaving 7 bases between the germline ends. This CDR3 has 14 residues. CDR1 is SGHRS, CDR2 YFSETQ, per germline. The CDR3 sequence: CASSLVPASYEQYF. The CDR3 nucleotides are TGCGCCAGCAGCTTGGTCCCAGCCTCCTACGAGCAGTACTTC.

This clonotype was counted many times. V is TRBV12-3 or TRBV12-4 and J is TRBJ1-2; 8 bases line up with TRBD1. Trimming at V came to 2 bases and at J to 8 bases, leaving 16 bases not matched to a gene. This CDR3 has 17 residues. The CDR3: CASSLRGGQGAPQGYTF. CDR3 DNA: TGTGCCAGCAGTTTACGGGGAGGGCAGGGGGCGCCTCAGGGCTACACCTTC.